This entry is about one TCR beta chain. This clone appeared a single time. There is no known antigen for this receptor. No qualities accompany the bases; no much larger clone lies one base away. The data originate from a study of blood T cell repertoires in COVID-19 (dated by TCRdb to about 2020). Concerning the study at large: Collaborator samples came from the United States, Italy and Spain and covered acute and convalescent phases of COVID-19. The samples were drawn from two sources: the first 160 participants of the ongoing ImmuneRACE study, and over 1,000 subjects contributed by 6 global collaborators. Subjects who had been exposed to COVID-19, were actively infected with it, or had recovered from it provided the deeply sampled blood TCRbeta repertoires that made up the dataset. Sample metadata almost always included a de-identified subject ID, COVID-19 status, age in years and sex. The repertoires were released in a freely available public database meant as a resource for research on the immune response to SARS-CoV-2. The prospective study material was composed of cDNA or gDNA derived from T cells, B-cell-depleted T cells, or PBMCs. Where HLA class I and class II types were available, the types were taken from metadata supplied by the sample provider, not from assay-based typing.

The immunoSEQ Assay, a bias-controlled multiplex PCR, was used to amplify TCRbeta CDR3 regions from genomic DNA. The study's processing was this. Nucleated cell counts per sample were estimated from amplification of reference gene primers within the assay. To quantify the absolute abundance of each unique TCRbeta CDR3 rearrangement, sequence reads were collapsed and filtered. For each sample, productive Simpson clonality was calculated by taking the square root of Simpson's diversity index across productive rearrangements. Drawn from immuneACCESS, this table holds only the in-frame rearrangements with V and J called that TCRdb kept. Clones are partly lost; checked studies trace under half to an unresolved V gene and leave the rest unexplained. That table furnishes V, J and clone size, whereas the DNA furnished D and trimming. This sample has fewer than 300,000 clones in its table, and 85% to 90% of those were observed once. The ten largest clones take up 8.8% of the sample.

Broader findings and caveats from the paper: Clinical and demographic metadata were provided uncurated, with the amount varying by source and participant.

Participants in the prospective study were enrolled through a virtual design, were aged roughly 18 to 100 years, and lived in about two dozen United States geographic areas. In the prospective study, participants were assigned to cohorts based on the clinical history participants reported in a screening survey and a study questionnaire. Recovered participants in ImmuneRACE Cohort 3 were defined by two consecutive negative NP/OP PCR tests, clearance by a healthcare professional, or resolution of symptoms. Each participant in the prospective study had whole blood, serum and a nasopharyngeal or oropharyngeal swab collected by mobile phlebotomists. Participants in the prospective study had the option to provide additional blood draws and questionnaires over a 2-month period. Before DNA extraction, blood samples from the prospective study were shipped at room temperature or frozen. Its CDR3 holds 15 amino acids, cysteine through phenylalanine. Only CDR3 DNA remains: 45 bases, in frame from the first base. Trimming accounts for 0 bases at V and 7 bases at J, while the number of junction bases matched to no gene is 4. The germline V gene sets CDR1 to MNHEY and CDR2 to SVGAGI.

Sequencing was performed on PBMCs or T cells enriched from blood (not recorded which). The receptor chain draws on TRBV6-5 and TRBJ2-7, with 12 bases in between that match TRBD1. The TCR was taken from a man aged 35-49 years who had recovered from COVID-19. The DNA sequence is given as TGTGCCAGCAGTTACTCCCGGGACAGGGGGCTTGAGCAGTACTTC. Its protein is CASSYSRDRGLEQYF.